The 30 T cell receptor beta chains below come from one sample, sequenced in a study of blood T cell repertoires in COVID-19. Only in-frame clones appear in the TCRdb table, and some are missing; sequencing was by immunoSEQ multiplex PCR. The repertoire holds about 380,000 clones, 85% seen once, with about 3.6% in the top ten. The sample comprised peripheral blood. The source is a woman aged 18-29 years with acute or convalescent COVID-19.

The V call is TRBV27, the J call TRBJ1-2; D gene unclear. V lost 4 bases and J lost 4, with 10 bases in between. CDR3 size: 13 residues. Germline V gives CDR1 MNHEY, CDR2 SMNVEV (reference sequence). This CDR3 is CASSSPGFYGYTF. Here the CDR3 DNA reads TGTGCCAGCAGTTCCCCGGGGTTCTATGGCTACACCTTC.

There are a few counts of this clone. This sequence joins TRBV27 and TRBJ2-1, with D maybe TRBD1 (5 bases). V was trimmed by 1 base and J by 5 bases, leaving 15 bases between them. The germline CDR1 and CDR2 sequences are MNHEY and SMNVEV (reference sequence). This CDR3 is 16 amino acids long. The CDR3 bases are TGTGCCAGCAGTTTATTGTTAGGGGAAACAAACAATGAGCAGTTCTTC. This codes for CASSLLLGETNNEQFF.

The chain is built from TRBV18 and TRBJ1-2; 11 bases match TRBD1. The V gene end was trimmed by 6 bases and the J gene end by 0 bases; junction bases not matched to a gene: 12. The germline CDR1 and CDR2 sequences are KGHSH and LQKENI. The CDR3 totals 18 residues. CDR3 sequence: CASSQTPGQGGANYGYTF. The CDR3 DNA follows: TGTGCCAGCTCCCAAACTCCGGGACAGGGGGGAGCTAACTATGGCTACACCTTC.

The chain combines TRBV21-1 with TRBJ2-7; the D call TRBD1 from the table was never checked on the DNA. TRBV21-1 is tagged as a pseudogene. CDR3 length: 14 residues. The CDR3 spells CASGGRTGFGEQYF. The CDR3 DNA follows: TGTGCCAGCGGAGGGAGGACAGGGTTTGGAGAGCAGTACTTC.

The chain uses TRBV30 and TRBJ1-2; 7 bases agree with TRBD1. CDR3 length equals 12 residues. After removal of 8 bases from V and 4 bases from J, the junction contained 7 bases not matched to a gene. Germline V gene lookup returns CDR1 GTSNPN and CDR2 SVGIG (reference sequence). This chain's CDR3 is CAHQTGPYGYTF. Here the CDR3 DNA reads TGTGCCCACCAGACAGGGCCCTATGGCTACACCTTC. Full variable domain (remainder filled in from reference TRBV30 and TRBJ1-2): SQTIHQWPATLVQPVGSPLSLECTVEGTSNPNLYWYRQAAGRGLQLLFYSVGIGQISSEVPQNLSASRPQDRQFILSSKKLLLSDSGFYLCAHQTGPYGYTFGSGTRLTVV.

To note about this clone: This sample includes further DNA sequences coding for the same CDR3. For the CDR3, the DNA is TGTGCCAGCAGCCCAGACTACTCTGGAAACACCATATATTTT. Residues: CASSPDYSGNTIYF. This chain joins TRBV6-5 and TRBJ1-3; D is ambiguous. With 6 bases removed from V and 0 bases from J, the gap between germline ends came to 9 bases. Germline CDR1 MNHEY, CDR2 SVGAGI. The CDR3 spans 14 residues.

The rearrangement uses TRBV5-5 and TRBJ1-2; D is ambiguous. V lost 4 bases and J lost 8, with 15 bases in between. The CDR3 consists of 13 residues. Looked up from germline, CDR1 is SGHKS and CDR2 is YYEKEE (reference sequence). This chain's CDR3 is CASSPPQAGGYTF. In DNA form, the CDR3 reads TGTGCCAGCAGCCCCCCGCAGGCGGGGGGCTACACCTTC.

J is TRBJ1-2 and V is TRBV19; 10 bases fit TRBD1. Germline lookup yields CDR1 LNHDA and CDR2 SQIVND (reference sequence). This CDR3 is 14 amino acids long. With V trimmed by 4 bases and J by 2 bases, 1 base remained unmatched. CDR3 sequence reads: CASSKGQGNYGYTF. Written as DNA, the CDR3 is TGTGCCAGTAGTAAGGGACAGGGGAACTATGGCTACACCTTC.

J is TRBJ2-7 and V is TRBV6-1; TRBD1 matches at 8 bases. Per the germline V gene, CDR1 is MNHNS and CDR2 is SASEGT. V lost 3 bases to trimming and J lost 5 bases; unmatched junction nucleotides: 9. CDR3 size: 15 residues. The DNA of the CDR3 is TGTGCCAGCAGTGATTGGACAGGGTCCGAGGACGAGCAGTACTTC. Encoded protein: CASSDWTGSEDEQYF.

The gene calls are TRBV13 and TRBJ2-7, with 11 bases fitting TRBD2. The CDR3 extends over 16 amino acids. Per the germline V gene, CDR1 is PRHDT and CDR2 is FYEKMQ (reference sequence). The J segment lost 1 base and the V segment lost 4 bases, leaving 6 bases of the junction unmatched. The CDR3 sequence: CASSWILAGESYEQYF. Written as DNA, the CDR3 is TGTGCCAGCAGCTGGATACTAGCGGGAGAATCCTACGAGCAGTACTTC.

This clone was counted between two and nine times. This chain connects TRBV6-5 to TRBJ1-3; D might be TRBD1 (6 bases). Trimming removed 6 bases at V and 4 bases at J, with 10 bases between. The CDR3 totals 13 residues. Germline-derived CDR1 and CDR2 are MNHEY and SVGAGI. The CDR3 protein is CASRTGNGNTIYF. CDR3 DNA: TGTGCCAGCAGAACAGGGAACGGAAACACCATATATTTT.

This clone came up many times. This chain uses TRBV9 with TRBJ1-6; D is unclear. The CDR3 extends over 15 amino acids. CDR1 SGDLS and CDR2 YYNGEE come from the germline V gene. V lost 0 bases and J 6 bases, leaving 10 bases between the germline ends. The CDR3 DNA reads TGTGCCAGCAGCGTAGGTGGGGAGACTAATTCACCCCTCCACTTT. This encodes CASSVGGETNSPLHF.

The CDR3 DNA sequence: TGTGCCAGCACCGGGGAGGGCAATCAGCCCCAGCATTTT. Translated, it gives CASTGEGNQPQHF. The gene calls are TRBV2 and TRBJ1-5; D gene uncertain. The V and J ends lost 7 bases and 2 bases respectively, with 9 bases between them. This CDR3 contains 13 residues. CDR1 is SNHLY, CDR2 FYNNEI, per germline.

The V call is TRBV9, the J call TRBJ2-2, with 10 nucleotides matching TRBD2. Germline V lookup: CDR1 SGDLS, CDR2 YYNGEE. The CDR3 consists of 17 residues. With V trimmed by 1 base and J by 1 base, 4 bases remained unmatched. CDR3 amino acids: CASSVSIAGGNTGELFF. CDR3 DNA sequence: TGTGCCAGCAGCGTATCTATAGCGGGAGGGAACACCGGGGAGCTGTTTTTT.

This clone appeared a single time. This chain connects TRBV9 to TRBJ2-2; possibly TRBD2 for D (7 bases). The V gene's germline CDR1 is SGDLS and CDR2 YYNGEE. Trimming left V 7 bases short and J 6 bases short, with 19 bases between. This CDR3 has 15 amino acids. The DNA for the CDR3 is TGTGCCAGCGGGACCCCGGGGGGCCGTTCCGGGGAGCTGTTTTTT. Translation gives CASGTPGGRSGELFF.

The chain combines TRBV5-5 with TRBJ1-2; 8 bases map to TRBD1. The CDR3 totals 16 residues. Germline CDR1 reads SGHKS; CDR2 reads YYEKEE (reference sequence). With V trimmed by 1 base and J by 6 bases, 11 bases remained unmatched. As DNA, the CDR3 is TGTGCCAGCAGCTTGTCAGTCCTAGGGACAGGAGATGGCTACACCTTC. Residues: CASSLSVLGTGDGYTF.

The chain has TRBV7-3 and TRBJ2-2; 8 bases agree with TRBD1. CDR1 is SGHTA, CDR2 FQGTGA, per germline. J was trimmed by 6 bases and V by 4 bases; bases with no gene match: 7. CDR3 size: 15 residues. The DNA of the CDR3 is TGTGCCAGCAGCTCCCCGGACAGGGATTCCGGGGAGCTGTTTTTT. This translates into CASSSPDRDSGELFF.

The sample holds a few counts of this clone. The chain is built from TRBV24-1 and TRBJ2-3, with D hard to call. Trimming pared 5 bases from V and 0 bases from J, leaving 11 bases between. Germline lookup yields CDR1 KGHDR and CDR2 SFDVKD. The CDR3 sequence is 15 residues long. The CDR3 DNA is TGTGCCACCAGTGGAAACAGAGCTAGCACAGATACGCAGTATTTT. This sequence encodes CATSGNRASTDTQYF.

The J gene is TRBJ2-7, the V gene TRBV9; 11 nucleotides align to TRBD2. Germline loops: CDR1 SGDLS, CDR2 YYNGEE. CDR3 length: 16 amino acids. After removal of 0 bases from V and 3 bases from J, the junction contained 5 bases not matched to a gene. The CDR3 spells CASSVGSSGGYYEQYF. Here the CDR3 DNA reads TGTGCCAGCAGCGTAGGGTCTAGCGGGGGGTACTACGAGCAGTACTTC. Together with reference TRBV9 and TRBJ2-7, the CDR3 gives the full variable domain: DSGVTQTPKHLITATGQRVTLRCSPRSGDLSVYWYQQSLDQGLQFLIQYYNGEERAKGNILERFSAQQFPDLHSELNLSSLELGDSALYFCASSVGSSGGYYEQYFGPGTRLTVT.

The V and J genes are TRBV5-1 and TRBJ1-2; tentatively, D is TRBD1 (5 bases). The V gene lost 0 bases and the J gene lost 4 bases, with 10 bases spanning the gap. The CDR3 is 14 amino acids. The germline gives CDR1 SGHRS, CDR2 YFSETQ. CDR3 protein: CASSLGQGGYGYTF. The CDR3 region has the DNA TGCGCCAGCAGCTTGGGGCAGGGAGGCTATGGCTACACCTTC.

This rearrangement joins TRBV3-1 (or the pseudogene TRBV3-2) to TRBJ2-3, with 12 bases fitting TRBD2. J gave up 4 bases and V 8 bases, and 4 bases lay outside the gene matches. Germline assignment: CDR1 LGHDT and CDR2 YNNKEL (reference sequence). The CDR3 totals 14 residues. The CDR3 bases are TGTGCCAGCGGACTAGCGGGGACCGCAGATACGCAGTATTTT. It is translated as CASGLAGTADTQYF.

The V and J genes are TRBV9 and TRBJ2-7; TRBD2 might be the D (6 bases). The germline V and J ends were trimmed by 2 bases and 5 bases, with 14 bases remaining between them. CDR1 is SGDLS and CDR2 is YYNGEE in the germline V gene. The CDR3 has 14 amino acids. CDR3 loop: CASSVMEGLDEQYF. CDR3 sequence (DNA): TGTGCCAGCAGCGTGATGGAGGGCCTAGACGAGCAGTACTTC.

This sequence joins TRBV13 and TRBJ2-2, with D perhaps matching TRBD1 (6 bases). The CDR3 runs 15 residues. Deletions cut 1 base from V and 1 base from J, with 7 bases between. Germline-derived CDR1 and CDR2 are PRHDT and FYEKMQ (reference sequence). The CDR3 bases are TGTGCCAGCAGCTTAGACAGGGTGAACACCGGGGAGCTGTTTTTT. This codes for CASSLDRVNTGELFF.

This clone was seen a single time. V is TRBV12-3 or TRBV12-4 and J is TRBJ2-2; a weak D match, TRBD2 (7 bases). V lost 4 bases and J lost 6, with 9 bases in between. This CDR3 contains 13 residues. The CDR3 reads CASSSGGAGELFF. Written as DNA, the CDR3 is TGTGCCAGCAGTTCGGGGGGCGCCGGGGAGCTGTTTTTT.

The chain links TRBV5-6 to TRBJ2-5; 7 bases map to TRBD1. V lost 6 bases to trimming and J lost 2 bases; unmatched junction nucleotides: 16. This CDR3 has 17 amino acids. Germline assignment: CDR1 SGHDT and CDR2 YYEEEE. The CDR3 is CASTDLFPPGQQETQYF. CDR3 sequence (DNA): TGTGCCAGCACCGACCTCTTCCCTCCGGGACAGCAAGAGACCCAGTACTTC.

DNA for the CDR3: TGTGCCAGTAGTATAGCGGCAGGGGAGTATGGCTACACCTTC. Its translation: CASSIAAGEYGYTF. V usage is TRBV19 and J usage is TRBJ1-2; TRBD1 is a possible D gene (6 bases). The CDR3 loop spans 14 amino acids. CDR1 LNHDA and CDR2 SQIVND come from the germline V gene (reference sequence). V lost 1 base to trimming and J lost 5 bases, with 11 bases between them.

This clone was detected only a few times. CDR3 loop: CASSVGTIYEQYF. In DNA form, the CDR3 reads TGCGCCAGCAGTGTTGGGACTATTTACGAGCAGTACTTC. This chain connects TRBV10-2 to TRBJ2-7, with 7 bases identical to TRBD2. This CDR3 has 13 amino acids. CDR1 is WSHSY, CDR2 SAAADI, per germline. The V and J ends lost 4 bases and 4 bases, in that order; junction bases with no gene match: 4.

The gene calls are TRBV12-3 or TRBV12-4 and TRBJ1-5; 7 bases are a match to TRBD1. This CDR3 has 13 amino acids. Trimming removed 6 bases from V and 13 bases from J; junction bases left unmatched: 12. This CDR3 reads CASSPIRDSPQHF. CDR3 DNA: TGTGCCAGCAGCCCGATCCGGGACAGCCCGCAGCATTTT.

This chain connects TRBV18 to TRBJ2-4, with TRBD1 matching over 8 bases. The CDR3 contains 14 residues. V lost 3 bases, J lost 8 bases, and 6 bases stayed unmatched. Germline CDR1 and CDR2: KGHSH and LQKENI. CDR3: CASSPGDRRDIQYF. CDR3 DNA sequence: TGTGCCAGCTCACCGGGGGACAGGAGGGACATTCAGTACTTC.

A single count supports this clone. This rearrangement joins TRBV19 to TRBJ1-1; weak D call: TRBD1 (6 bases). From germline, CDR1 is LNHDA and CDR2 SQIVND (reference sequence). The CDR3 loop spans 12 amino acids. V was trimmed by 10 bases and J by 11 bases, leaving 20 bases between them. This CDR3 is CATLSGGPGAFF. In DNA, the CDR3 is TGTGCCACCCTATCGGGGGGGCCGGGGGCTTTCTTT.